This record covers a single T cell receptor (beta chain). In germline, CDR1 is SGDLS, CDR2 YYNGEE. The CDR3 length is 14 residues. The germline V and J ends were trimmed by 6 bases and 2 bases, with 14 bases remaining between them. This sample is drawn from a study of blood T cell repertoires in COVID-19. Assay: immunoSEQ multiplex PCR; the TCRdb copy retains only in-frame clones and omits some. The sample carries under 110,000 clones, around 94% recorded once. The origin of this receptor is a man aged 50 to 60 with active COVID-19. This sequence joins TRBV9 and TRBJ1-1; D possibly corresponds to TRBD1 (5 bases). The specimen sequenced was peripheral blood. The CDR3 here is CASKAGGANTEAFF. In nucleotides, the CDR3 is TGTGCCAGCAAGGCCGGGGGTGCCAACACTGAAGCTTTCTTT.